This note documents a single T cell receptor (beta chain) sequence. Its antigen is currently unknown. Template material for TCR beta VDJ and CDR3 profiling consisted of genomic DNA. TCRdb used MiXCR to reprocess the reads, holding one entry per CDR3 protein. The table has about 160,000 distinct CDR3 sequences, roughly 48% seen once. This sample is drawn from a study of CD8+CD57+ T cells in acquired aplastic anemia. Study-level results: Patients shared under 30 CD8+ CDR3 sequences with controls.

The germline V and J ends were trimmed by 5 bases and 4 bases, with 14 bases remaining between them. The CDR3 runs to 14 residues. Germline CDR1 SEHNR, CDR2 FQNEAQ (reference sequence). Whoever was chosen for sequencing had shown CD8+CD57+ cell expansion by flow cytometry. No therapy had been given to the patients at the time of blood sampling. The origin of this receptor is a human donor with aplastic anemia. The rearrangement links TRBV7-9 to TRBJ1-2; D is unresolved. Sequenced input: sorted CD4+, CD8+, or CD8+CD57+ T cells (not recorded which) from PBMCs. In nucleotides, the CDR3 is TGTGCCAGCAGCACCGGCGGGAGGATCTATGGCTACACCTTC. Protein: CASSTGGRIYGYTF.